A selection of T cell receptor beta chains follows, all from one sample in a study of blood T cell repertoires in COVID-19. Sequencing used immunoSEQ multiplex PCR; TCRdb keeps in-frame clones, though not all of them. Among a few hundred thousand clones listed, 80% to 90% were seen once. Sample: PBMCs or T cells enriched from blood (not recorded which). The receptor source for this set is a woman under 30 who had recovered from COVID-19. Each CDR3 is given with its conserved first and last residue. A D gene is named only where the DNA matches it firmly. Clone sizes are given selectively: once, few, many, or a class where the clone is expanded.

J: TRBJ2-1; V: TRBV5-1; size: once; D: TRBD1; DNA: TGCGCCAGCAGCTCGGAGGGACAGGACTACAATGAGCAGTTCTTC; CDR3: CASSSEGQDYNEQFF
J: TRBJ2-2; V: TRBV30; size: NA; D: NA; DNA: TGTGCCTGGACTAAACAGGGCCCGGCGGACGGGGAGCTGTTTTTT; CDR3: CAWTKQGPADGELFF
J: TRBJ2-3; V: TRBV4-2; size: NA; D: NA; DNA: TGTGCCAGCAGCCCCTTTGATGGGGCGGAAGGGCTCACAGATACGCAGTATTTT; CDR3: CASSPFDGAEGLTDTQYF
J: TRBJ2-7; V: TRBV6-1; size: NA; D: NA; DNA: TGTGCCAGCAGTGAACGGTCAGGCAGTTCTTTTGGGGAGCAGTACTTC; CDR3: CASSERSGSSFGEQYF
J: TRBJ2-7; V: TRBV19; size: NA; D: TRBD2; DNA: TGTGCCAGTAGTATCCTAGCGGGTAGCTCCTACGAGCAGTACTTC; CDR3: CASSILAGSSYEQYF
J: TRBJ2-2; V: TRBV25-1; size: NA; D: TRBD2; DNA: TGTGCCAGCGGGGGGAGGAGCGGGAGGGCGAACACCGGGGAGCTGTTTTTT; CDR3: CASGGRSGRANTGELFF
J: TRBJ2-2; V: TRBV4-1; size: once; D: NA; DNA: TGCGCCAGCAGCCAAGTTCCCAGGGGTAACACCGGGGAGCTGTTTTTT; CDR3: CASSQVPRGNTGELFF
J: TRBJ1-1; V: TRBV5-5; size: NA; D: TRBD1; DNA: TGTGCCAGCAGTCGGGACAGAGACACTGAAGCTTTCTTT; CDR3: CASSRDRDTEAFF
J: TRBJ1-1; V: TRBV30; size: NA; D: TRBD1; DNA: TGTGCCTGGAGTCCGACAGGGCCTGAAGCTTTCTTT; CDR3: CAWSPTGPEAFF
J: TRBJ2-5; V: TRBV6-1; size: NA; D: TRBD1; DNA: TGTGCCAGCAGTGAAGCCTTTGCCCAGGGGGTTTTGGAGACCCAGTACTTC; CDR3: CASSEAFAQGVLETQYF
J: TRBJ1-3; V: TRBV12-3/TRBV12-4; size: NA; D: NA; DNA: TGTGCCAGCCACCCAGGGGTCCGAAACACCATATATTTT; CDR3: CASHPGVRNTIYF
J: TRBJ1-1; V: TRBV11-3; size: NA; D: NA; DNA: TGTGCCAGCAGCTTAGATCAGTCCACTGAAGCTTTCTTT; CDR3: CASSLDQSTEAFF
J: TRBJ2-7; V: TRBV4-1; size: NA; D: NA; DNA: TGCGCCAGCAGCCAGAAGCATAGCTCCTACGAGCAGTACTTC; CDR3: CASSQKHSSYEQYF
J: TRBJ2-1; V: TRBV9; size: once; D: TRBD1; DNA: TGTGCCAGCAGCTCGCTAGGGACAGGGGTTGAGCAGTTCTTC; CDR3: CASSSLGTGVEQFF
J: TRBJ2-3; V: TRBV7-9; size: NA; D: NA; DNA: TGTGCCAGCAGCCTTAGATCGGGGCAGTATTTT; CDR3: CASSLRSGQYF
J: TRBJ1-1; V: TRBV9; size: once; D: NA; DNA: TGTGCCAGCAGCGTGGTTTCGGGGACAATGAACACTGAAGCTTTCTTT; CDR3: CASSVVSGTMNTEAFF
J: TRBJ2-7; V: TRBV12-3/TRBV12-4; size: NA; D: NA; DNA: TGTGCCAGCAGTCAAAACTACGAGCAGTACTTC; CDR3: CASSQNYEQYF
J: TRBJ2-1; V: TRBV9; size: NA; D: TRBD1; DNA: TGTGCCAGCAGCGTAGCTTTACAGGGGGCTAGGAATGAGCAGTTCTTC; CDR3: CASSVALQGARNEQFF